This T cell receptor (beta chain) was observed in a study of naive and memory T cell subsets. The V and J ends lost 4 bases and 2 bases, in that order; junction bases with no gene match: 5. Germline loops: CDR1 LNHNV, CDR2 YYDKDF (reference sequence). There are 15 residues in the CDR3. Two oligonucleotides, mixed equimolar, formed the beta constant-region primer covering TRBC1 and TRBC2. The ligated cDNA underwent four PCR rounds using SP2 and nested alpha and beta constant-region primers. From the UMI-ligation and nested PCR reads, TCRdb called clonotypes with MiXCR, one entry per CDR3 protein. The table shows more than 95,000 distinct CDR3 sequences, with about 15% occurring only once. Regarding the study as a whole: Over 90% of naive TCR sequences appeared only once, unlike memory subsets. Especially in CD8 cells, naive repertoires contained a few larger clonotypes, possibly CD45RA-re-expressing memory cells.

Details on this clonotype: The antigen is undetermined.

This receptor was obtained from a human donor in good health. The J gene is TRBJ1-5, the V gene TRBV15; TRBD1 matches 7 bases. Sequenced sample: naive CD8+ T cells from blood. DNA of the CDR3: TGTGCCACCAGCAAAACAGACAGGGGCAATCAGCCCCAGCATTTT. This encodes CATSKTDRGNQPQHF.